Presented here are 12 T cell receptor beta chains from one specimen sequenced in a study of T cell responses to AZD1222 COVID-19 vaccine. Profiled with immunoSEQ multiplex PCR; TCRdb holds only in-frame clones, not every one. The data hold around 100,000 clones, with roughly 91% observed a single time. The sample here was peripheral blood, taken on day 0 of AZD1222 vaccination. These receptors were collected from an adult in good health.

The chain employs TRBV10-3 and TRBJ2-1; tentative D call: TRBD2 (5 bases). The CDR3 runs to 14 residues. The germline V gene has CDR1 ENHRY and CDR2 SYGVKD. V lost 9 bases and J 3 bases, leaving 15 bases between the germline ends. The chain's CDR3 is CAMGGSVNYNEQFF. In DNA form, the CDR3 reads TGTGCCATGGGCGGGTCAGTTAACTACAATGAGCAGTTCTTC.

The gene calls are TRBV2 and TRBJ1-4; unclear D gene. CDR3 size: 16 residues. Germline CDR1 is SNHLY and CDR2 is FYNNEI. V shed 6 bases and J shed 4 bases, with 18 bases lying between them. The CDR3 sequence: CASSAEATHYNEKLFF. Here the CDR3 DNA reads TGTGCCAGCAGCGCCGAAGCGACACACTATAATGAAAAACTGTTTTTT.

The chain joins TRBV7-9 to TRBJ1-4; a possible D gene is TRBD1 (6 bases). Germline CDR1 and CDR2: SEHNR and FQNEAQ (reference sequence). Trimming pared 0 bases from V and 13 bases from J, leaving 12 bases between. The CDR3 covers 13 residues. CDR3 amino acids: CASSLAGGRGLFF. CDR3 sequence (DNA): TGTGCCAGCAGCTTAGCGGGGGGGCGAGGACTGTTTTTT.

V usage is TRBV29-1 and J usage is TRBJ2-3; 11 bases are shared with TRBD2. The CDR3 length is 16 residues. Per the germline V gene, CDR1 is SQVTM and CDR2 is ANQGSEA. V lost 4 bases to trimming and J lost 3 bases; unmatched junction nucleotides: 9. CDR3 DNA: TGCAGCGTTGCCCTTCTACCTAGCGGGAGGACAGATACGCAGTATTTT. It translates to CSVALLPSGRTDTQYF.

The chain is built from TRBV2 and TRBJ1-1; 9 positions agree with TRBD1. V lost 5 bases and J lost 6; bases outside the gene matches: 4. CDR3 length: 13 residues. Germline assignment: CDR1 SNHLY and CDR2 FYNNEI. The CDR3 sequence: CASSLTGGPEAFF. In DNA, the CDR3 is TGTGCCAGCAGTCTAACAGGGGGCCCTGAAGCTTTCTTT. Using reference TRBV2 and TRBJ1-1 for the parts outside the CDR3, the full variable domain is EPEVTQTPSHQVTQMGQEVILRCVPISNHLYFYWYRQILGQKVEFLVSFYNNEISEKSEIFDDQFSVERPDGSNFTLKIRSTKLEDSAMYFCASSLTGGPEAFFGQGTRLTVV.

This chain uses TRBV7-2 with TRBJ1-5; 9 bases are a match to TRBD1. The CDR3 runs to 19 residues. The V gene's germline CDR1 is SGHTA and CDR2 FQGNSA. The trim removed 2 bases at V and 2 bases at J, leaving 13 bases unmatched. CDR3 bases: TGTGCCAGCAGCTTATCCCGCGGGACAGGGATAGGAGGCAATCAGCCCCAGCATTTT. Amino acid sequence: CASSLSRGTGIGGNQPQHF.

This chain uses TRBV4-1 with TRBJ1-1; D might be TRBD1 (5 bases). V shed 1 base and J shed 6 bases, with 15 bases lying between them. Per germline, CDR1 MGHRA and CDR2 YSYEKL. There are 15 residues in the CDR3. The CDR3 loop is CASSQAVGVGPEAFF. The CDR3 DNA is TGCGCCAGCAGCCAAGCAGTAGGGGTTGGACCTGAAGCTTTCTTT.

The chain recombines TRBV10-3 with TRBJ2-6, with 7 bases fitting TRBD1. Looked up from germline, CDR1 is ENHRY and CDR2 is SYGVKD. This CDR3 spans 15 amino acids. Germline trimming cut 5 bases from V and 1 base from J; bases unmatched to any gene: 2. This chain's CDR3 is CAISTGESGANVLTF. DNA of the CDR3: TGTGCCATCAGTACAGGGGAGTCTGGGGCCAACGTCCTGACTTTC.

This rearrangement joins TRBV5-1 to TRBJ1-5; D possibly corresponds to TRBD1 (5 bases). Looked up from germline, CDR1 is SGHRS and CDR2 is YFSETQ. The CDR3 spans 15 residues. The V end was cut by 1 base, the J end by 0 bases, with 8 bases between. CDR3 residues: CASSLQGNSNQPQHF. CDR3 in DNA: TGCGCCAGCAGCTTGCAGGGAAATAGCAATCAGCCCCAGCATTTT.

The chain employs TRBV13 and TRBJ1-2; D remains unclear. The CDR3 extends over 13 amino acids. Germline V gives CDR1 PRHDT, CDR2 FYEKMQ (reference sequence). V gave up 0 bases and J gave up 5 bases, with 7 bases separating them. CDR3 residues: CASSLGPMYGYTF. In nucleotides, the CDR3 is TGTGCCAGCAGCTTAGGCCCGATGTATGGCTACACCTTC.

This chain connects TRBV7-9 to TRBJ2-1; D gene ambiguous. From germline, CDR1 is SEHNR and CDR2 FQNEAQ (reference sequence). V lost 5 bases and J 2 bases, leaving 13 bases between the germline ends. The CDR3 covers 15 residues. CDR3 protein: CASSPKIRAYNEQFF. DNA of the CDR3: TGTGCCAGCAGCCCAAAAATTAGGGCCTACAATGAGCAGTTCTTC.

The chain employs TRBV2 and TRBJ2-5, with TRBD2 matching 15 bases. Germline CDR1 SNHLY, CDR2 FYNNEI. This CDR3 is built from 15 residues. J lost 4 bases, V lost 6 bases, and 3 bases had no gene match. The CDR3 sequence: CASSGTSGRRETQYF. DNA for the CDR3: TGTGCCAGCAGCGGGACTAGCGGGAGGCGAGAGACCCAGTACTTC. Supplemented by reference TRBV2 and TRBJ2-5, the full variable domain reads EPEVTQTPSHQVTQMGQEVILRCVPISNHLYFYWYRQILGQKVEFLVSFYNNEISEKSEIFDDQFSVERPDGSNFTLKIRSTKLEDSAMYFCASSGTSGRRETQYFGPGTRLLVL.